Listed below are T cell receptor beta chains from one sample, sequenced in a study of blood T cells in healthy people across ages. TCRdb independently ran MiXCR on the 5' RACE reads; one entry per CDR3 protein. The sample lists over 950,000 distinct CDR3 sequences, around two fifths occurring once. The sequenced sample consisted of blood. The receptors shown here come from a man aged 18 to 30 in good health. CDR3s include the opening cysteine and the closing phenylalanine or tryptophan. A D gene is named only where the DNA matches it firmly. Where a row states a size, it is once, few, many or the class of an expanded clone; other rows omit it.

>-|-|TRBV7-9|TRBJ1-1|14
TGTGCCAGCAGCCCCCCGGAGGGGATCCCTGAAGCTTTCTTT
CASSPPEGIPEAFF
>TRBD1|few|TRBV7-9|TRBJ2-5|20
TGTGCCAGCAGCTTAGCTGCCAGGGGGCGCGTAGATTTTCATGGAGAGACCCAGTACTTC
CASSLAARGRVDFHGETQYF
>-|-|TRBV2|TRBJ2-3|11
TGTGCCAGCCCGGTAGCCGATACGCAGTATTTT
CASPVADTQYF
>-|few|TRBV30|TRBJ2-3|15
TGTGCCTGGAGTATAACGGTGGGGAGCACAGATACGCAGTATTTT
CAWSITVGSTDTQYF
>-|few|TRBV4-3|TRBJ1-5|15
TGCGCCAGCAGCCAAGGGGCGGTCCACAATCAGCCCCAGCATTTT
CASSQGAVHNQPQHF
>-|-|TRBV19|TRBJ1-6|14
TGTGCCAGCCCCCTGGGAACGGCTAATTCACCCCTCCACTTT
CASPLGTANSPLHF
>-|-|TRBV7-9|TRBJ2-4|12
TGTGCCAGCAGCCCCTTCGGCTGGGAGCAGTACTTC
CASSPFGWEQYF
>TRBD1|few|TRBV27|TRBJ2-1|16
TGTGCCACCGTTGGGCCAGGGGGCTACTTCTACAATGAGCAGTTCTTC
CATVGPGGYFYNEQFF
>-|few|TRBV12-3/TRBV12-4|TRBJ2-7|12
TGTGCCAGCAGTCGTCCACTGGGCGAGCAGTACTTC
CASSRPLGEQYF
>-|few|TRBV12-3/TRBV12-4|TRBJ2-2|14
TGTGCCAGTATCACGGATAGTAGCACCGGGGAGCTGTTTTTT
CASITDSSTGELFF
>-|few|TRBV5-1|TRBJ1-5|14
TGCGCCAGCAAGGTGGGGGCAGACAATCAGCCCCAGCATTTT
CASKVGADNQPQHF
>TRBD2|-|TRBV12-3/TRBV12-4|TRBJ2-3|14
TGTGCCAGCGGTTTAGCGGGGGAGCGGGATACGCAGTATTTT
CASGLAGERDTQYF
>-|-|TRBV2|TRBJ1-2|15
TGTGCCAGCCTGGGGGGAGACGACAGCCCCTATGGCTACACCTTC
CASLGGDDSPYGYTF
>TRBD1|few|TRBV4-3|TRBJ1-5|16
TGCGCCAGCAGCCCGCGTGTCGGACAGGGTCACCAGCCCCAGCATTTT
CASSPRVGQGHQPQHF
>-|-|TRBV27|TRBJ1-6|17
TGTGCCAGCACATTCTTATGGGACACACTGGGCTTTTCACCCCTCCACTTT
CASTFLWDTLGFSPLHF
>-|-|TRBV4-2|TRBJ2-4|15
TGTGCCAGCAGCCAAGTGCAGGGAGTAATGGAAAATCAGTACTTC
CASSQVQGVMENQYF
>TRBD1|-|TRBV7-9|TRBJ1-5|13
TGTGCCAGCAGCCAGGAACAGGGGAAGCCCCAGCATTTT
CASSQEQGKPQHF
>-|few|TRBV2|TRBJ1-6|15
TGTGCCAGCAGTGAAGAGGGGGGAGCTAATTCACCCCTCCACTTT
CASSEEGGANSPLHF
>TRBD1|-|TRBV7-2|TRBJ1-1|15
TGTGCCAGCAGCCGAGGTAGGGGACAGGGAACTGAAGCTTTCTTT
CASSRGRGQGTEAFF
>-|-|TRBV5-1|TRBJ2-1|15
TGCGCCAGCAGCTCCTCGGGATACTCCTACAATGAGCAGTTCTTC
CASSSSGYSYNEQFF
>TRBD1|-|TRBV5-1|TRBJ2-2|18
TGCGCCAGCAGCCCCTCGTGGGTAGGGGGCACGAACACCGGGGAGCTGTTTTTT
CASSPSWVGGTNTGELFF
>TRBD1|few|TRBV9|TRBJ2-5|15
TGTGCCAGCAGCGCACGGGACAGAAACCAAGAGACCCAGTACTTC
CASSARDRNQETQYF
>-|few|TRBV28|TRBJ2-7|12
TGTGCCAGCCCCGGACCGGAGGGGGAGCAGTACTTC
CASPGPEGEQYF
>-|-|TRBV12-3/TRBV12-4|TRBJ2-7|14
TGTGCCAGCAGTGTGTCCCTCGCCTCCTACGAGCAGTACTTC
CASSVSLASYEQYF
>-|-|TRBV11-1|TRBJ1-6|15
TGTGCCAGCAGCACTGCTGGCTCCTATAATTCACCCCTCCACTTT
CASSTAGSYNSPLHF
>-|-|TRBV7-2|TRBJ1-2|14
TGTGCCAGCAGCTTAACGGGGGACTACTATGGCTACACCTTC
CASSLTGDYYGYTF